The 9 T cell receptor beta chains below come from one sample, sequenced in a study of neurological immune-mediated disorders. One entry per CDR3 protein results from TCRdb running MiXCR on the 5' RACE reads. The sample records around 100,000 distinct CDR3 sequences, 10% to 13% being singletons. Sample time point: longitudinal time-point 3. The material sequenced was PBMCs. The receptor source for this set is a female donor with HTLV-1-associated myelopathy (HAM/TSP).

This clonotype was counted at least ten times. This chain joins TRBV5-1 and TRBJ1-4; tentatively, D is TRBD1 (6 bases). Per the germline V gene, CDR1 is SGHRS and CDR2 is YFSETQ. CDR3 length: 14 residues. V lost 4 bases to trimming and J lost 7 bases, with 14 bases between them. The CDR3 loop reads CASSPERGSEKLFF. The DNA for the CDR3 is TGCGCCAGCAGCCCGGAGAGGGGGAGTGAAAAACTGTTTTTT. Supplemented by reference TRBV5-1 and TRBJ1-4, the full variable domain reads KAGVTQTPRYLIKTRGQQVTLSCSPISGHRSVSWYQQTPGQGLQFLFEYFSETQRNKGNFPGRFSGRQFSNSRSEMNVSTLELGDSALYLCASSPERGSEKLFFGSGTQLSVL.

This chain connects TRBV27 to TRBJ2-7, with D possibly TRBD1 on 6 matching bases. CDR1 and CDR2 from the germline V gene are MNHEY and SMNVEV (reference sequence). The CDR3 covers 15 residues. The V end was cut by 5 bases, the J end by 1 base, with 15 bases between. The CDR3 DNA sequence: TGTGCCAGCAGTCCACAGGGCTACGGATCCTACGAGCAGTACTTC. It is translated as CASSPQGYGSYEQYF.

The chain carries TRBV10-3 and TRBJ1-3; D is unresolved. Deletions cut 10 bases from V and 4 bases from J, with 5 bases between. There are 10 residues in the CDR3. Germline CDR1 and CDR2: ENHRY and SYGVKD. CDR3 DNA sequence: TGTGCCACCTGGGGAAACACCATATATTTT. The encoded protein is CATWGNTIYF.

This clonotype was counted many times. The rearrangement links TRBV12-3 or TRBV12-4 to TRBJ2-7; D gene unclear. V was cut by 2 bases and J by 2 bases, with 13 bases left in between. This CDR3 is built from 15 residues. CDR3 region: CASSLPGAGTYEQYF. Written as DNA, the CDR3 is TGTGCCAGCAGTTTACCGGGTGCAGGAACCTACGAGCAGTACTTC.

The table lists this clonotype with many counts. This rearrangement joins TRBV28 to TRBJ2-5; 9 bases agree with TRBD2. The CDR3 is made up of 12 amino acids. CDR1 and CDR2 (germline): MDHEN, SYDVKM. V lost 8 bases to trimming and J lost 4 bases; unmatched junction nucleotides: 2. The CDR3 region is CASGTSLETQYF. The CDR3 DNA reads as TGTGCCAGCGGGACTAGCTTAGAGACCCAGTACTTC.

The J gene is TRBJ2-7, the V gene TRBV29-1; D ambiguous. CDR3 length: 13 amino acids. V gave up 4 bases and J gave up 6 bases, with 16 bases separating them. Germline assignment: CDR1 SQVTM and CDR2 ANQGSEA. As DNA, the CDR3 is TGCAGCGTTGCGGACCCACTGGTAGGCGAGCAGTACTTC. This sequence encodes CSVADPLVGEQYF.

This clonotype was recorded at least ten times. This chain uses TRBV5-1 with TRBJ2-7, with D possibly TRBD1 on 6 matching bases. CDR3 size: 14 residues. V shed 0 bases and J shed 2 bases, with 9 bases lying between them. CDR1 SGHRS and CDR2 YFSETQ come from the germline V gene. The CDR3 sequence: CASSLVQGAYEQYF. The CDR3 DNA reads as TGCGCCAGCAGCTTGGTACAGGGTGCCTACGAGCAGTACTTC.

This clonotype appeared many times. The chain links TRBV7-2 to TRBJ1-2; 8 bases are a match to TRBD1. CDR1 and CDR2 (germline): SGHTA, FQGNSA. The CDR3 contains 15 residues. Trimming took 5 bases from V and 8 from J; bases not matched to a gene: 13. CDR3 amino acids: CASSPSRRDRLGYTF. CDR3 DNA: TGTGCCAGCAGCCCTTCCCGAAGGGACAGGCTCGGCTACACCTTC. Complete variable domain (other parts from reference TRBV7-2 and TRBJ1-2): GAGVSQSPSNKVTEKGKDVELRCDPISGHTALYWYRQSLGQGLEFLIYFQGNSAPDKSGLPSDRFSAERTGGSVSTLTIQRTQQEDSAVYLCASSPSRRDRLGYTFGSGTRLTVV.

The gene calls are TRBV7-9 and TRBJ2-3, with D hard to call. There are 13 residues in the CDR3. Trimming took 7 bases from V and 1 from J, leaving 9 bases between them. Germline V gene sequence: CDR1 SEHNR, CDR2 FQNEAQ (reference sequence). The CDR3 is CASKKGRTDTQYF. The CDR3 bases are TGTGCCAGCAAAAAAGGACGCACAGATACGCAGTATTTT.